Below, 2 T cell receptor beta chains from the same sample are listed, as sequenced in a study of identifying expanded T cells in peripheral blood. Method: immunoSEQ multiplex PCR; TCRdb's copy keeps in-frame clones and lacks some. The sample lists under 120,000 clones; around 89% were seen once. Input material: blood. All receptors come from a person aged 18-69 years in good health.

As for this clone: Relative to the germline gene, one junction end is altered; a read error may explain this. CDR3 nucleotides: TGTGCCTGGAGTTCCAACGTCGAGGGGGTCTTC. It translates to CAWSSNVEGVF. V usage is TRBV30 and J usage is TRBJ2-1; D might be TRBD1 (6 bases). Germline-derived CDR1 and CDR2 are GTSNPN and SVGIG (reference sequence). The CDR3 runs to 11 residues.

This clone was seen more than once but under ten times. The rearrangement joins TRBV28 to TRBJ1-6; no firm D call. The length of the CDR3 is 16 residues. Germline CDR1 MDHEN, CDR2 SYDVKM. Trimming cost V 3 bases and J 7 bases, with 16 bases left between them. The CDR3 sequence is CASSLDRGGWNSPLHF. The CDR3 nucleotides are TGTGCCAGCAGTTTGGACCGAGGAGGTTGGAATTCACCCCTCCACTTT.